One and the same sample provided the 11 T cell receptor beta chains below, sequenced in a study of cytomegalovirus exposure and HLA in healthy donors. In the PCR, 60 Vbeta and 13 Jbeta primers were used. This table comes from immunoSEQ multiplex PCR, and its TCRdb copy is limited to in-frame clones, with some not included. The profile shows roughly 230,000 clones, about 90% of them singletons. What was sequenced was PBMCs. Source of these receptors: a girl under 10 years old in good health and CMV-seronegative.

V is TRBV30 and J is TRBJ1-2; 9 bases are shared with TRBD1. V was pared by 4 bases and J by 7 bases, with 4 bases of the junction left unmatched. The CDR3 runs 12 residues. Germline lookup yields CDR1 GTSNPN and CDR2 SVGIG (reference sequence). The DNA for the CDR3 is TGTGCCTGGACCGGGACAGGGATTGGCTACACCTTC. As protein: CAWTGTGIGYTF.

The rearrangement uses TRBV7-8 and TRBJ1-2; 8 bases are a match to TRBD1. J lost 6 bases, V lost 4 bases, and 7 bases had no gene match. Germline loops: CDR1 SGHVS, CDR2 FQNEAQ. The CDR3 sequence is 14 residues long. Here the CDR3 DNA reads TGTGCCAGCAGCTCCACAGGGGGGAGGGATGGCTACACCTTC. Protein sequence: CASSSTGGRDGYTF.

The CDR3 nucleotides are TGTGCCAGCAGCTCGGGGGGACGTATAGGGACTAGCGGCCTCTACGAGCAGTACTTC. Its translation is CASSSGGRIGTSGLYEQYF. The V gene is TRBV5-4, the J gene TRBJ2-7; 11 bases fit TRBD2. The germline V gene encodes CDR1 SGHNT and CDR2 YYREEE (reference sequence). V was clipped by 3 bases and J by 3 bases; unmatched bases: 17. The CDR3 consists of 19 residues. The whole variable domain, filled in from reference TRBV5-4 and TRBJ2-7, reads ETGVTQSPTHLIKTRGQQVTLRCSSQSGHNTVSWYQQALGQGPQFIFQYYREEENGRGNFPPRFSGLQFPNYSSELNVNALELDDSALYLCASSSGGRIGTSGLYEQYFGPGTRLTVT.

The CDR3 region is CASSTTGGDEQYF. CDR3 bases: TGTGCCAGTAGTACGACAGGGGGCGACGAGCAGTACTTC. The V call is TRBV19, the J call TRBJ2-7, with 10 positions matching TRBD1. The germline V gene encodes CDR1 LNHDA and CDR2 SQIVND (reference sequence). This CDR3 has 13 amino acids. J gave up 5 bases and V 4 bases, and 2 bases lay outside the gene matches. The full variable domain, completed using reference TRBV19 and TRBJ2-7, is DGGITQSPKYLFRKEGQNVTLSCEQNLNHDAMYWYRQDPGQGLRLIYYSQIVNDFQKGDIAEGYSVSREKKESFPLTVTSAQKNPTAFYLCASSTTGGDEQYFGPGTRLTVT.

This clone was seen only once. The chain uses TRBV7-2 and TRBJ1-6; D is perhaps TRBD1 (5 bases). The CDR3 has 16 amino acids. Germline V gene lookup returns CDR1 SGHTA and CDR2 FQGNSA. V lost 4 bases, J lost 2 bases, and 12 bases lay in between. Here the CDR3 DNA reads TGTGCCAGCAGCTCTGGGGGGGGTCCCTATAATTCACCCCTCCACTTT. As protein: CASSSGGGPYNSPLHF.

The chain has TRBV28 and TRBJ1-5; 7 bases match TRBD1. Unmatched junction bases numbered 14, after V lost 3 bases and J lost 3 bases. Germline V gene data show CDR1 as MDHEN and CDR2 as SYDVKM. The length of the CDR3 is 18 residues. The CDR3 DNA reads TGTGCCAGCAGTTTTCCCACCGGGGCGGGACAGTTCAATCAGCCCCAGCATTTT. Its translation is CASSFPTGAGQFNQPQHF.

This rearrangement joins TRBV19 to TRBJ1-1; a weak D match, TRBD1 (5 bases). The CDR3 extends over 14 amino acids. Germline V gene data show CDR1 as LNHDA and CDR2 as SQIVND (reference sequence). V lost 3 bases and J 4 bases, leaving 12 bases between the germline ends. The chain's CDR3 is CASSMGGAGTEAFF. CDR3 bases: TGTGCCAGTAGTATGGGTGGGGCAGGCACTGAAGCTTTCTTT.

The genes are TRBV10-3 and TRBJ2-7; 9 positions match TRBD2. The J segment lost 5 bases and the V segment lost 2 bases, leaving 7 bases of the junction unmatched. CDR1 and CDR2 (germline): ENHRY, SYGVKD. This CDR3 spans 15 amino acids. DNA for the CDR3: TGTGCCATCAGTGAGAGTGGCGGGAGGGCCAACGAGCAGTACTTC. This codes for CAISESGGRANEQYF.

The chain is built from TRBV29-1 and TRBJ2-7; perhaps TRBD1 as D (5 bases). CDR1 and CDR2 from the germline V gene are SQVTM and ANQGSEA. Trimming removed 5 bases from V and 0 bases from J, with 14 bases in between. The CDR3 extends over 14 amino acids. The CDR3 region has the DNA TGCAGCGTTTTACAGACAGCCAGCTCCTACGAGCAGTACTTC. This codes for CSVLQTASSYEQYF.

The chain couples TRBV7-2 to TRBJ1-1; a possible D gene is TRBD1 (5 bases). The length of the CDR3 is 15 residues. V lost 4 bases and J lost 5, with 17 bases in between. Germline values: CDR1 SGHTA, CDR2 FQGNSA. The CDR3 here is CASSYPAGRGTEAFF. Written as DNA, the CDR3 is TGTGCCAGCAGCTACCCGGCGGGAAGGGGAACTGAAGCTTTCTTT.

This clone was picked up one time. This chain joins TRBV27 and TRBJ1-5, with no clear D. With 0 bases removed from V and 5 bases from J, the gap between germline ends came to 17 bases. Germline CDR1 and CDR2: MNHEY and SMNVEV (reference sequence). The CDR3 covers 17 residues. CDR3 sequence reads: CASSLSMGPSGYQPQHF. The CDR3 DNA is TGTGCCAGCAGTTTATCTATGGGCCCCTCTGGCTATCAGCCCCAGCATTTT.